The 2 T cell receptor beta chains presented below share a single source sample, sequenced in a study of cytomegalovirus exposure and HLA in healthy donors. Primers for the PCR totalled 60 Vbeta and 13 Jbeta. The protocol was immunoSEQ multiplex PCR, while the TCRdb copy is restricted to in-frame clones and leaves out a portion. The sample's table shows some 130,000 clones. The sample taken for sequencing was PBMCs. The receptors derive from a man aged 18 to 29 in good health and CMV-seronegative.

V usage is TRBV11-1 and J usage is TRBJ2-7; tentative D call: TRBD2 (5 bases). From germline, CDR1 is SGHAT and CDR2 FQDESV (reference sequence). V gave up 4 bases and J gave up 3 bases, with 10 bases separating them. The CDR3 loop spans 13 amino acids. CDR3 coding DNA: TGTGCCAGCAGCTACGGACTGCACTACGAGCAGTACTTC. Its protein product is CASSYGLHYEQYF.

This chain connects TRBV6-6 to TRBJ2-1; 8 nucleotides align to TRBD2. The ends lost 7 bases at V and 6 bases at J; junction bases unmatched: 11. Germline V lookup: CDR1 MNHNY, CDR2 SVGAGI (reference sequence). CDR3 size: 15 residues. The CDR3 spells CASTRPSGRGNEQFF. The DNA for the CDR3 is TGTGCCAGCACTCGACCTAGCGGGCGGGGCAATGAGCAGTTCTTC.